This TCR beta chain was obtained from a study of T cells in narcolepsy. Looking at the study overall: Patients with NT1 or NT2 and healthy control donors were enrolled.

Assay used: immunoSEQ multiplex PCR; TCRdb lists only in-frame clones, some missing. Seen here are under 40,000 clones, under 85% observed once, and the top ten hold 0.55% to 0.8%. General study points: Autoreactive clonotypes reportedly recurred in blood of same and different patients, not controls. HCRT-specific and TRIB2-specific autoreactive clonotypes appeared among same-patient CSF and blood CD4+ clonotypes. No autoreactive T cell clone sequences appeared in some memory CD4+ repertoires.

With regard to this clone: Antigen unknown.

The V end lost 4 bases, the J end lost 7 bases, and 7 bases lay between the germline ends. This CDR3 has 12 residues. The germline CDR1 and CDR2 sequences are ENHRY and SYGVKD. Sequenced input: memory (CD45RA-) CD4+ T cells from blood. The TCR was taken from a human donor in good health. The chain links TRBV10-3 to TRBJ2-2; D ambiguous. CDR3 protein: CAISASNGELFF. In nucleotides, the CDR3 is TGTGCCATCAGTGCCTCTAACGGGGAGCTGTTTTTT.